The 10 T cell receptor beta chains presented below share a single source sample, sequenced in a study of cytomegalovirus exposure and HLA in healthy donors. The PCR ran on 60 Vbeta and 13 Jbeta primers. Method: immunoSEQ multiplex PCR; TCRdb's copy keeps in-frame clones and lacks some. Of roughly 100,000 clones listed, 70% to 80% are singletons. Material for sequencing was PBMCs. The receptors come from a man between 40 and 49 years old in good health and CMV-seronegative.

The rearrangement joins TRBV11-2 to TRBJ1-1, with 9 nucleotides matching TRBD1. CDR1 is SGHAT and CDR2 is FQNNGV in the germline V gene. V lost 3 bases to trimming and J lost 11 bases; unmatched junction nucleotides: 7. The CDR3 extends over 13 amino acids. The CDR3 reads CASSLGQGVRAFF. In nucleotides, the CDR3 is TGTGCCAGCAGCTTGGGACAGGGTGTACGGGCTTTCTTT. Supplemented by reference TRBV11-2 and TRBJ1-1, the full variable domain reads EAGVAQSPRYKIIEKRQSVAFWCNPISGHATLYWYQQILGQGPKLLIQFQNNGVVDDSQLPKDRFSAERLKGVDSTLKIQPAKLEDSAVYLCASSLGQGVRAFFGQGTRLTVV.

J is TRBJ2-7 and V is TRBV5-1; D may be TRBD1 (6 bases). Germline CDR1 and CDR2: SGHRS and YFSETQ. The CDR3 consists of 15 residues. V was clipped by 3 bases and J by 3 bases, with 16 bases between them. The CDR3 DNA follows: TGCGCCAGCAGCTCTACCGGGACAATATTCTACGAGCAGTACTTC. As protein: CASSSTGTIFYEQYF.

The chain is built from TRBV4-3 and TRBJ1-3, with D perhaps TRBD1 (5 bases). The CDR3 contains 15 residues. CDR1 is LGHNA, CDR2 YSLEER, per germline. The V gene lost 0 bases and the J gene lost 2 bases, with 8 bases spanning the gap. CDR3 in amino acids: CASSQDRGAGNTIYF. As DNA, the CDR3 is TGCGCCAGCAGCCAAGATCGGGGGGCTGGAAACACCATATATTTT.

This clone was observed a few times. Sequence at one end of the junction differs from germline and may be a read error. The chain couples TRBV7-9 to TRBJ2-1; 8 nucleotides align to TRBD2. CDR1 and CDR2 (germline): SEHNR, FQNEAQ (reference sequence). The CDR3 runs to 17 residues. CDR3 amino acids: CSSSLAQLADLYNEQFF. The CDR3 DNA reads TGTTCCAGCAGCTTAGCGCAACTAGCGGACCTTTACAATGAGCAGTTCTTC. Full variable domain (missing parts from reference TRBV7-9 and TRBJ2-1): DTGVSQNPRHKITKRGQNVTFRCDPISEHNRLYWYRQTLGQGPEFLTYFQNEAQLEKSRLLSDRFSAERPKGSFSTLEIQRTEQGDSAMYLCSSSLAQLADLYNEQFFGPGTRLTVL.

The V and J genes are TRBV5-4 and TRBJ1-6, with a possible D match to TRBD1 (5 bases). The germline V and J ends were trimmed by 0 bases and 8 bases, with 12 bases remaining between them. The CDR3 has 15 residues. Germline V gives CDR1 SGHNT, CDR2 YYREEE (reference sequence). DNA for the CDR3: TGTGCCAGCAGCTTGGCCCGAATAGGGGATTCACCCCTCCACTTT. Protein product: CASSLARIGDSPLHF. Together with reference TRBV5-4 and TRBJ1-6, the CDR3 gives the full variable domain: ETGVTQSPTHLIKTRGQQVTLRCSSQSGHNTVSWYQQALGQGPQFIFQYYREEENGRGNFPPRFSGLQFPNYSSELNVNALELDDSALYLCASSLARIGDSPLHFGNGTRLTVT.

The chain combines TRBV7-8 with TRBJ1-5; the match to TRBD1 covers 10 bases. After removal of 5 bases from V and 3 bases from J, the junction contained 7 bases not matched to a gene. The CDR3 length is 16 residues. In germline, CDR1 is SGHVS, CDR2 FQNEAQ. The DNA of the CDR3 is TGTGCCAGCAGCCCAGGACAGGGGGACCTCAATCAGCCCCAGCATTTT. It codes for CASSPGQGDLNQPQHF.

The chain carries TRBV13 and TRBJ2-1, with TRBD1 matching 7 bases. Germline V gene sequence: CDR1 PRHDT, CDR2 FYEKMQ (reference sequence). The CDR3 loop spans 16 amino acids. J lost 5 bases, V lost 5 bases, and 12 bases had no gene match. CDR3: CASSPSTGTENNEQFF. The CDR3 DNA follows: TGTGCCAGCAGCCCGAGCACCGGGACAGAGAACAATGAGCAGTTCTTC.

A word on this clone: In the same sample, other DNA sequences code for this CDR3. The chain has TRBV7-9 and TRBJ1-1; D remains unclear. Germline V gene data show CDR1 as SEHNR and CDR2 as FQNEAQ (reference sequence). This CDR3 is 15 amino acids long. V was trimmed by 1 base and J by 0 bases, leaving 9 bases between them. The CDR3 DNA follows: TGTGCCAGCAGCTTAGGTGAGGTTCTGAACACTGAAGCTTTCTTT. Protein sequence: CASSLGEVLNTEAFF. Complete variable domain (other parts from reference TRBV7-9 and TRBJ1-1): DTGVSQNPRHKITKRGQNVTFRCDPISEHNRLYWYRQTLGQGPEFLTYFQNEAQLEKSRLLSDRFSAERPKGSFSTLEIQRTEQGDSAMYLCASSLGEVLNTEAFFGQGTRLTVV.

This sequence joins TRBV7-2 and TRBJ2-6; 13 nucleotides line up with TRBD2. Germline V gene data show CDR1 as SGHTA and CDR2 as FQGNSA. CDR3 size: 18 residues. V dropped 3 bases and J dropped 4; count of bases not matched to a gene: 6. The CDR3 loop reads CASSFGLAGVRGANVLTF. The CDR3 DNA sequence: TGTGCCAGCAGCTTCGGACTAGCGGGGGTGAGGGGGGCCAACGTCCTGACTTTC. Variable domain in full (rest from reference TRBV7-2 and TRBJ2-6): GAGVSQSPSNKVTEKGKDVELRCDPISGHTALYWYRQSLGQGLEFLIYFQGNSAPDKSGLPSDRFSAERTGGSVSTLTIQRTQQEDSAVYLCASSFGLAGVRGANVLTFGAGSRLTVL.

The V and J genes are TRBV25-1 and TRBJ1-6; 10 bases match TRBD1. The CDR3 sequence is 15 residues long. Germline V lookup: CDR1 MGHDK, CDR2 SYGVNS. Germline trimming cut 5 bases from V and 10 bases from J; bases unmatched to any gene: 8. Here the CDR3 DNA reads TGTGCCAGCAGTTCCGGGACAGGGGCTTCGTCACCCCTCCACTTT. It encodes CASSSGTGASSPLHF.